Listed below are T cell receptor beta chains from one sample, sequenced in a study of identifying expanded T cells in peripheral blood. TCRdb's table, derived via immunoSEQ multiplex PCR, lists solely in-frame clones and lacks some. There are about 94,000 clones in the sample; over 75% occur only once, and 4.5% to 7% lies in the top ten. Sequencing was done on a sample of blood. The source is a person between 18 and 75 years old in good health. Both conserved end residues are part of each CDR3. D genes are given only for firm matches. Rows give clone size only sometimes, using once, few, many, or a class for an expanded clone.

d_gene	j_gene	v_gene	abundance	CDR3nt	CDR3aa
NA	TRBJ1-3	TRBV9	NA	TGTGCCAGCAGCGTAGACCCCCCCGCGGACAGCGGCTCTGGAAACACCATATATTTT	CASSVDPPADSGSGNTIYF
TRBD1	TRBJ1-5	TRBV2	NA	TGTGCCAGCAGGGGGACAGGGGGTAATCAGCCCCAGCATTTT	CASRGTGGNQPQHF
NA	TRBJ1-5	TRBV27	NA	TGTGCCAGCAGTTTATCGTACAGGGCACATAGCAATCAGCCCCAGCATTTT	CASSLSYRAHSNQPQHF
NA	TRBJ1-2	TRBV28	NA	TGTGCCAGCAGGAATCCGCTCGGCTATGGCTACACCTTC	CASRNPLGYGYTF
TRBD2	TRBJ2-1	TRBV7-2	NA	TGTGCCAGCAGCCCCGGACTAGCGGGAGTAGCAAATGAGCAGTTCTTC	CASSPGLAGVANEQFF
NA	TRBJ2-1	TRBV6-5	NA	TGTGCCAGCAGTTACTCGGGGACAAGTCCGGTCTTC	CASSYSGTSPVF
TRBD2	TRBJ2-1	TRBV4-1	few	TGCGCCAGCAGCCAAGATAGAGAGCTAGCGGGCGGGAATGAGCAGTTCTTC	CASSQDRELAGGNEQFF
NA	TRBJ1-1	TRBV11-2	NA	TGTGCCAGCAGCTTAGATTTTAAGAACACTGAAGCTTTCTTT	CASSLDFKNTEAFF
NA	TRBJ2-1	TRBV6-4	NA	TGTGCCAGCAGTGATGGAGGCGGTCTAGGTGGCAATGAGCAGTTCTTC	CASSDGGGLGGNEQFF
NA	TRBJ2-7	TRBV6-1	NA	TGTGCCAGCAGTGATACCGTGGCGGACGAGCAGTACTTC	CASSDTVADEQYF
TRBD2	TRBJ2-1	TRBV2	NA	TGTGCCAGCGAGGTACTAGCGGGATACAATGAGCAGTTCTTC	CASEVLAGYNEQFF
TRBD2	TRBJ2-1	TRBV2	NA	TGTGCCAGCAGTGTGACTAGCGGGAGATACAATGAGCAGTTCTTC	CASSVTSGRYNEQFF
NA	TRBJ2-7	TRBV29-1	NA	TGCAGCGTCCTGGGGGGGCAGTTCTACGAGCAGTACTTC	CSVLGGQFYEQYF
TRBD1	TRBJ2-1	TRBV4-1	NA	TGCGCCAGCAGCCAAGTCGGGACAGGAGTTTACAATGAGCAGTTCTTC	CASSQVGTGVYNEQFF
NA	TRBJ1-2	TRBV10-3	NA	TGTGCCATCAGTGGGGGGCAACCCTATGGCTACACCTTC	CAISGGQPYGYTF
NA	TRBJ1-2	TRBV7-9	NA	TGTGCCAGCAGCTCTAATACGGACAACTATGGCTACACCTTC	CASSSNTDNYGYTF
NA	TRBJ2-1	TRBV6-5	NA	TGTGCCAGCAAATGGGGGCATGAGAATGAGCAGTTCTTC	CASKWGHENEQFF
TRBD1	TRBJ2-4	TRBV7-6	once	TGTGCCAGCAGCTTAGGTGGACAGGGAAACATTCAGTACTTC	CASSLGGQGNIQYF
NA	TRBJ2-6	TRBV18	NA	TGTGCCAGCTCAGCCTCTGGGGCCAACGTCCTGACTTTC	CASSASGANVLTF
NA	TRBJ2-7	TRBV4-2	once	TGTGCCAGCCGGGGCATAGCGGCGGGACGCCCCTACGAGCAGTACTTC	CASRGIAAGRPYEQYF
NA	TRBJ1-1	TRBV6-5	once	TGTGCCAGCAGTTCCTCCCGCGGGGGGGTAGGGACTGAAGCTTTCTTT	CASSSSRGGVGTEAFF
TRBD2	TRBJ2-7	TRBV15	NA	TGTGCCACCAGCCCTACGACTAGCGGAAGCTCCTACGAGCAGTACTTC	CATSPTTSGSSYEQYF
NA	TRBJ2-7	TRBV7-2	NA	TGTGCCAGCAGCTTTCGACGGGAAACCTACGAGCAGTACTTC	CASSFRRETYEQYF
NA	TRBJ2-7	TRBV6-5	NA	TGTGCCAGCAGTTATGAGGGCAGGGGACACGAGCAGTACTTC	CASSYEGRGHEQYF
NA	TRBJ2-5	TRBV5-1	NA	TGCGCCAGCAGCAAAGAGGGGTACAGGGAAGAGACCCAGTACTTC	CASSKEGYREETQYF
TRBD1	TRBJ1-4	TRBV18	NA	TGTGCCAGCTCACCAAGGACAGGGGGCGGAGGAACTAATGAAAAACTGTTTTTT	CASSPRTGGGGTNEKLFF
NA	TRBJ2-3	TRBV19	few	TGTGCCAGTAGCCCCAGCGGGTGGGGCACAGATACGCAGTATTTT	CASSPSGWGTDTQYF
TRBD2	TRBJ2-1	TRBV5-1	NA	TGCGCCAGCTTTAGGACTAGCGGGAGCTACAATGAGCAGTTCTTC	CASFRTSGSYNEQFF
NA	TRBJ1-2	TRBV28	once	TGTGCCAGCCTCTCCGGGGAGGGGGTGGACTATGGCTACACCTTC	CASLSGEGVDYGYTF
NA	TRBJ1-3	TRBV10-2	NA	TGCGCCAGCAGTGCCGGGATCTCTGGAAACACCATATATTTT	CASSAGISGNTIYF
NA	TRBJ2-5	TRBV5-1	NA	TGCGCCAGCAGCTCCCGAACGCCAAGACAGGAGACCCAGTACTTC	CASSSRTPRQETQYF
NA	TRBJ2-3	TRBV5-1	NA	TGCGCCAGCAGCTTTAAAGGTGACACAGATACGCAGTATTTT	CASSFKGDTDTQYF
NA	TRBJ2-1	TRBV11-2	once	TGTGCCAGCAGCTTCCGGGCCCCCTGGGGCAATGAGCAGTTCTTC	CASSFRAPWGNEQFF
NA	TRBJ2-5	TRBV5-1	once	TGCGCCAGTGCTGCCCGGGCGGACCGAGAGACCCAGTACTTC	CASAARADRETQYF
NA	TRBJ1-2	TRBV27	NA	TGTGCCAGCAGTATTATCCCCCCAGGGCTAGGGTATGGCTACACCTTC	CASSIIPPGLGYGYTF
NA	TRBJ2-7	TRBV6-6	once	TGTGCCAGCAGTTACTCAGGTCCTACTACATCCTACGAGCAGTACTTC	CASSYSGPTTSYEQYF
TRBD1	TRBJ2-7	TRBV19	NA	TGTGCCAGTACCAGGACAGGTTCCTACGAGCAGTACTTC	CASTRTGSYEQYF
NA	TRBJ2-7	TRBV19	NA	TGTGCCAGTAGTAATGCCGCCTACGAGCAGTACTTC	CASSNAAYEQYF
NA	TRBJ1-2	TRBV2	once	TGTGCCAGCAGTGAAGTGGAGGCTGGCTACACCTTC	CASSEVEAGYTF
NA	TRBJ1-1	TRBV6-6	NA	TGTGCCAGCAGTTACCCCCCTACGACGGGTAACACTGAAGCTTTCTTT	CASSYPPTTGNTEAFF
NA	TRBJ1-1	TRBV10-3	NA	TGTGCCATCAGTAAGGGCCAGAACACTGAAGCTTTCTTT	CAISKGQNTEAFF
NA	TRBJ1-1	TRBV7-2	NA	TGTGCCAGCGAAAGAACAGGAAGAACTGAAGCTTTCTTT	CASERTGRTEAFF
NA	TRBJ2-3	TRBV2	NA	TGTGCCAGCTTGGGGGCGGGTTTGGATACGCAGTATTTT	CASLGAGLDTQYF
NA	TRBJ2-7	TRBV7-7	NA	TGTGCCAGCAGCTTAGCGCCCGGGGGCGGCGAGCAGTACTTC	CASSLAPGGGEQYF
NA	TRBJ2-1	TRBV6-6	NA	TGTGCCAGCAGTTACGGCCAGGGGAAAGGCAATGAGCAGTTCTTC	CASSYGQGKGNEQFF
NA	TRBJ2-3	TRBV7-9	NA	TGTGCCAGCACGGTTCAGTTGGGGTCGAGCACAGATACGCAGTATTTT	CASTVQLGSSTDTQYF
NA	TRBJ1-1	TRBV11-1	NA	TGTGCCAGCAGCTTCCAGGGTACGAACACTGAAGCTTTCTTT	CASSFQGTNTEAFF
TRBD1	TRBJ1-2	TRBV29-1	once	TGCAGCGTGCTGGACAGGGGCTATGGCTACACCTTC	CSVLDRGYGYTF
TRBD1	TRBJ1-1	TRBV27	NA	TGTGCCAGCAGCCTTATCCGGACAGGTGAAGCTTTCTTT	CASSLIRTGEAFF
NA	TRBJ1-1	TRBV11-1	NA	TGTGCCAGCAGGATACAGGGAAGTAGGAACACTGAAGCTTTCTTT	CASRIQGSRNTEAFF
NA	TRBJ1-2	TRBV14	NA	TGTGCCAGCAGCCAAGGCAATCAGTTCGACTATGGCTACACCTTC	CASSQGNQFDYGYTF
NA	TRBJ2-5	TRBV19	NA	TGTGCCAGTAGTACTTCCGACATCTTACAAGAGACCCAGTACTTC	CASSTSDILQETQYF
NA	TRBJ2-5	TRBV7-7	NA	TGTGCCAGCAGCCCTTCGGACGGACCCCAAGAGACCCAGTACTTC	CASSPSDGPQETQYF
TRBD1	TRBJ2-1	TRBV10-3	NA	TGTGCCAGCCGGGACAGGGTTACCGATGAGCAGTTCTTC	CASRDRVTDEQFF
TRBD1	TRBJ1-1	TRBV30	NA	TGTGCCTGGGATACCGGGACAGGGGACACTGAAGCTTTCTTT	CAWDTGTGDTEAFF